The entry that follows covers one T cell receptor beta chain sequence. Its antigen specificity is not known. Per-base quality was not reported, and no clone a single base away is much larger than it. The data were taken from a study of OX40 agonist ivuxolimab in advanced cancers. With regard to the full study: Ivuxolimab, which targeted the costimulatory receptor OX40 (CD134), was an agonistic, fully human IgG2 monoclonal antibody. The purpose of peripheral TCRbeta sequencing was to test whether ivuxolimab changed TCR sequence diversity and led to clonal T-cell expansion. Of the approximately 53 patients in dose escalation, about 20 had hepatocellular carcinoma, roughly 15 had melanoma, 9 had renal cell carcinoma and 9 had head and neck cancer. In the dose-escalation cohort, more than 75% of patients were male, and the mean age was roughly 60 years, with a range of about 23 to 90. Three dose-escalation patients achieved partial responses, one with hepatocellular carcinoma and two with cutaneous melanoma. Prior anti-PD-1, anti-PD-L1 or anti-CTLA-4 therapy was permitted, and checkpoint inhibitors had been received by more than 35% of dose-escalation patients. The paper describes the monotherapy dose-escalation part (N of about 52 patients) of the phase I trial of ivuxolimab. Intravenous ivuxolimab was administered to patients every 2 weeks at six dose levels: 0.01, 0.1, 0.3, 1.5, 3 and 10 mg/kg.

Broader findings and caveats from the paper: After ivuxolimab, expanded clones were on average more numerous among CD8+ T cells than among CD4+ T cells. At doses of 0.1 to 3.0 mg/kg, clonal expansion of both CD4+ and CD8+ blood T cells was observed from baseline to week 6. Low levels of normalized T-cell clonal expansion were also seen in some nonresponding patients. In partial responders in the 0.1-3.0 mg/kg groups, normalized peripheral clonal expansion was found to be among the lowest, especially among CD8+ T cells. Antigen specificity was not determined for the clonally expanded peripheral T cells.

The CDR3 measures 15 amino acids from cysteine to phenylalanine. The DNA shown is the 45-base CDR3, in frame from base 1. Between the V and J ends, shortened by 0 bases and 2 bases respectively, the junction contains 12 bases. The germline V gene (reference sequence) specifies GTSNPN as CDR1 and SVGIG as CDR2. Genomic DNA was extracted from sorted cells for sequencing of the TCRbeta CDR3 region. The immunoSEQ Assay was used to sequence the TCRbeta CDR3 regions. The table was pulled from immuneACCESS by TCRdb, which kept in-frame rearrangements only. Such tables lose some clones; where checked, under half of the loss comes from unresolved V genes, and the rest has no known cause. Here the sample has some 40,000 clones; around 90% occur a single time. The ten largest clonotypes hold roughly 15% of the sample. Patients with a history of autoimmune disease or receiving systemic immunosuppression were excluded from the trial. In every dose cohort, peripheral blood was drawn for TCR sequencing at baseline, cycle 4 day 1, and cycle 7 day 1. Samples were obtained from an open-label, multicenter, first-in-human phase I dose-escalation trial of ivuxolimab. Adults with locally advanced or metastatic head and neck squamous cell, hepatocellular, melanoma or renal cell carcinoma were enrolled in the trial. Before TCR sequencing, CD4+ T cells and CD8+ T cells from peripheral blood were sorted into separate populations.

The source was CD4+ or CD8+ T cells sorted from blood, collected in a trial of the OX40 agonist ivuxolimab. The rearranged segments are TRBV30 and TRBJ2-3; the D gene is possibly TRBD2, with 5 bases matching. This receptor was taken from an adult with an advanced solid tumor such as melanoma, head and neck, liver or kidney cancer. The CDR3 loop reads CAWSVGGTYTDTQYF. The DNA sequence reads TGTGCCTGGAGTGTAGGAGGAACCTACACAGATACGCAGTATTTT.